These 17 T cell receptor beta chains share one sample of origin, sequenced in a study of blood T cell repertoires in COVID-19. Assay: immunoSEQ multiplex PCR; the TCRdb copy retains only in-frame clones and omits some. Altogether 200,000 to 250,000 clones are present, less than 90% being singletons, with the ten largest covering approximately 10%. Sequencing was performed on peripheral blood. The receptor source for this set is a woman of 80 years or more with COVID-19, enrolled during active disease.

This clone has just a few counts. The CDR3 nucleotides are TGTGCCAGCAGCTTGGGAGGCGCTGCTGGAAACACCATATATTTT. Protein sequence: CASSLGGAAGNTIYF. The V gene is TRBV5-6, the J gene TRBJ1-3; D gene unclear. Germline V CDR1 and CDR2: SGHDT, YYEEEE. Trimming stripped 0 bases from V and 2 bases from J, with 9 bases between. The CDR3 runs 15 residues.

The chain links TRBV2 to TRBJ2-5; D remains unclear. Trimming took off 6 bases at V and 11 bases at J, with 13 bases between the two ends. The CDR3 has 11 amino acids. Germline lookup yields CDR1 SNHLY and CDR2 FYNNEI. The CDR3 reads CASSDGSPQYF. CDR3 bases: TGTGCCAGCAGCGATGGCTCCCCGCAGTACTTC.

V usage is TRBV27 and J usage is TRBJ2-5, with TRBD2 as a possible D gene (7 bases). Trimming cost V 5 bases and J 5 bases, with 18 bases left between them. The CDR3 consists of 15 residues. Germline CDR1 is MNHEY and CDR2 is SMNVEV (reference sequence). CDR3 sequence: CASSRWGGKEETQYF. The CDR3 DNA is TGTGCCAGCAGTCGGTGGGGGGGCAAGGAGGAGACCCAGTACTTC.

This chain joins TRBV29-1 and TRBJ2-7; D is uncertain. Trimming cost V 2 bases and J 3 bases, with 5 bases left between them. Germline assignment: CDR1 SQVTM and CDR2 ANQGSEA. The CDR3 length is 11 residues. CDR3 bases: TGCAGCGTTGAAATTCTCTACGAGCAGTACTTC. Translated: CSVEILYEQYF.

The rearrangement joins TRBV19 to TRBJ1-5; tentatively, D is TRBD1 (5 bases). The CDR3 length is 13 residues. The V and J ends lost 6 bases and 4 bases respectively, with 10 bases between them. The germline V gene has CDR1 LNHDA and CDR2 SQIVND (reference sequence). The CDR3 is CASSPQGNQPQHF. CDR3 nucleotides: TGTGCCAGTAGCCCCCAGGGTAATCAGCCCCAGCATTTT.

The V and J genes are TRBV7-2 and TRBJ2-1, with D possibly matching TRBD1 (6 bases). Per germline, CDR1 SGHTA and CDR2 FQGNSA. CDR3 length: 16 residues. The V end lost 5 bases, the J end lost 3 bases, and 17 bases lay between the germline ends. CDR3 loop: CASSLQGSVFYNEQFF. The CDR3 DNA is TGTGCCAGCAGCCTACAGGGTTCAGTGTTCTACAATGAGCAGTTCTTC.

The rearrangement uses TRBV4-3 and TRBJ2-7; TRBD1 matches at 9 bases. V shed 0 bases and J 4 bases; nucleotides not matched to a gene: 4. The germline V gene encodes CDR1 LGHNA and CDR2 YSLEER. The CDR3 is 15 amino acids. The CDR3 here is CASSQDEGQGYEQYF. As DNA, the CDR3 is TGCGCCAGCAGCCAAGATGAAGGACAGGGGTACGAGCAGTACTTC.

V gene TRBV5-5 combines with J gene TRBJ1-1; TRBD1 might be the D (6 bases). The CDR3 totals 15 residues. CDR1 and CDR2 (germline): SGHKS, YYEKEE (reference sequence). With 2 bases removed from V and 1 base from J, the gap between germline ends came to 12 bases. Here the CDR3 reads CASSFTGTQNTEAFF. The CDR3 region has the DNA TGTGCCAGCAGCTTTACCGGGACACAGAACACTGAAGCTTTCTTT.

The CDR3 DNA follows: TGTGCCAGCAGCCAAGGACTAGTGGGCACCGGGGAGCTGTTTTTT. Encoded protein: CASSQGLVGTGELFF. The V call is TRBV3-1 (or the pseudogene TRBV3-2), the J call TRBJ2-2; D is perhaps TRBD2 (6 bases). V was cut by 1 base and J by 4 bases, with 10 bases left in between. Germline assignment: CDR1 LGHDT and CDR2 YNNKEL (reference sequence). This CDR3 region has 15 residues.

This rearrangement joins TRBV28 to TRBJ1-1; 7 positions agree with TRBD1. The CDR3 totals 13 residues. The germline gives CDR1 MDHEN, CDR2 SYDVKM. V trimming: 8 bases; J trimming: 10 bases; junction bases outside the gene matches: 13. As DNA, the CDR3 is TGTGCCAGCGGTTATAAGGGGGCCCGGGGAGCTTTCTTT. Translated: CASGYKGARGAFF.

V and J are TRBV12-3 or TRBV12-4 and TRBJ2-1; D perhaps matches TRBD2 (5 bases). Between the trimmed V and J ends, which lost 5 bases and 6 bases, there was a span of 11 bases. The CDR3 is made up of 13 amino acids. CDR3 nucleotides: TGTGCCAGCAGTCTCTCTAGCTCCAATGAGCAGTTCTTC. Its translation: CASSLSSSNEQFF.

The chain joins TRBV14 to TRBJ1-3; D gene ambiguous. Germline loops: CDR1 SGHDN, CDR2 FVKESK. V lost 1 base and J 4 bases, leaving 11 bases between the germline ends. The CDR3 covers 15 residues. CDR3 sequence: CASSQVASDGNTIYF. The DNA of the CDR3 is TGTGCCAGCAGCCAAGTAGCCTCTGACGGAAACACCATATATTTT.

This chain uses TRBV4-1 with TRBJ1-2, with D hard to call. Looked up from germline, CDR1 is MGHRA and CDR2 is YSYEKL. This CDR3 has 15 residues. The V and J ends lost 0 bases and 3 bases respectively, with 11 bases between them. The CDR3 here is CASSQDLTFYYGYTF. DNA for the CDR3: TGCGCCAGCAGCCAAGATCTTACATTTTACTATGGCTACACCTTC.

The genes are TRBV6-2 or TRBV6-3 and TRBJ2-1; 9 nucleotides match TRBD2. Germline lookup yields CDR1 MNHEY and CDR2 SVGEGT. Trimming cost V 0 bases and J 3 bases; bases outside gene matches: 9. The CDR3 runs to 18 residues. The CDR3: CASSYSMSGGSYYNEQFF. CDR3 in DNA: TGTGCCAGCAGTTACTCAATGAGCGGGGGGAGCTACTACAATGAGCAGTTCTTC.

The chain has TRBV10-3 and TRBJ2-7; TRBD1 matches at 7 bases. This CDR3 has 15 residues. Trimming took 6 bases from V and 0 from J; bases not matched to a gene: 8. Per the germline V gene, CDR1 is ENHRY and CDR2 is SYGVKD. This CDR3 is CAIRETGQSSYEQYF. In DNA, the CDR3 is TGTGCCATCAGAGAGACGGGACAGAGCTCCTACGAGCAGTACTTC.

The CDR3 protein is CASSQTGGNTGELFF. DNA for the CDR3: TGTGCCAGCAGCCAAACAGGGGGGAACACCGGGGAGCTGTTTTTT. The V and J genes are TRBV28 and TRBJ2-2; 8 bases are a match to TRBD1. The length of the CDR3 is 15 residues. Germline CDR1 MDHEN, CDR2 SYDVKM. Germline trimming cut 6 bases from V and 1 base from J; bases unmatched to any gene: 4.

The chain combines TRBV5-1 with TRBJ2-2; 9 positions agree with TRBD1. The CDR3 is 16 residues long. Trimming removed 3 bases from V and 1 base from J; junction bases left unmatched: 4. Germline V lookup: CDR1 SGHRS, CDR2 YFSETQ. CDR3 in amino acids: CASSSGTGLNTGELFF. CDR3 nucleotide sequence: TGCGCCAGCAGCTCGGGGACAGGGCTGAACACCGGGGAGCTGTTTTTT.